The next 32 T cell receptor beta chains were all read from a single sample in a study of blood T cell repertoires in COVID-19. The repertoire was sequenced with immunoSEQ multiplex PCR; TCRdb's copy has only in-frame clones and lacks some. This table holds 88,000 or so clones, 81% found once. Material: peripheral blood. Source of these receptors: a man aged 55 to 70 with acute or convalescent COVID-19.

The chain has TRBV5-1 and TRBJ2-7; TRBD2 aligns across 7 bases. Per germline, CDR1 SGHRS and CDR2 YFSETQ. V lost 0 bases, J lost 2 bases, and 8 bases stayed unmatched. This CDR3 has 16 residues. As DNA, the CDR3 is TGCGCCAGCAGCTTGGCCATCGGGCTAGCGGCCTACGAGCAGTACTTC. Its protein product is CASSLAIGLAAYEQYF.

V gene TRBV14 combines with J gene TRBJ1-2, with D tentatively TRBD1 (6 bases). V was clipped by 2 bases and J by 4 bases, with 17 bases between them. The V gene's germline CDR1 is SGHDN and CDR2 FVKESK. The CDR3 consists of 16 residues. CDR3 sequence (DNA): TGTGCCAGCAGCCAACAGAAGCCCAGGGGCACCTATGGCTACACCTTC. Its protein is CASSQQKPRGTYGYTF.

The gene calls are TRBV6-6 and TRBJ1-6; tentative D call: TRBD1 (6 bases). Trimming cost V 5 bases and J 10 bases, with 15 bases left between them. CDR1 is MNHNY, CDR2 SVGAGI, per germline (reference sequence). CDR3 length: 14 amino acids. The CDR3 here is CASSTTGIESPLHF. The CDR3 DNA follows: TGTGCCAGCAGTACTACAGGGATTGAGTCACCCCTCCACTTT.

The rearrangement joins TRBV2 to TRBJ1-1; TRBD1 matches at 7 bases. V was pared by 4 bases and J by 2 bases, with 4 bases of the junction left unmatched. The germline CDR1 and CDR2 sequences are SNHLY and FYNNEI. The CDR3 has 14 residues. Here the CDR3 reads CASSGQGLNTEAFF. Written as DNA, the CDR3 is TGTGCCAGCAGTGGACAGGGTCTCAACACTGAAGCTTTCTTT. The full variable domain, with the rest looked up from reference TRBV2 and TRBJ1-1, is EPEVTQTPSHQVTQMGQEVILRCVPISNHLYFYWYRQILGQKVEFLVSFYNNEISEKSEIFDDQFSVERPDGSNFTLKIRSTKLEDSAMYFCASSGQGLNTEAFFGQGTRLTVV.

The sample holds many counts of this clone. The chain combines TRBV4-1 with TRBJ2-1; no clear D. Germline V lookup: CDR1 MGHRA, CDR2 YSYEKL. The CDR3 loop spans 16 amino acids. The germline V and J ends were trimmed by 4 bases and 0 bases, with 13 bases remaining between them. CDR3 sequence: CASSPITESSYNEQFF. The CDR3 DNA sequence: TGCGCCAGCAGCCCTATTACAGAGAGCTCCTACAATGAGCAGTTCTTC.

This chain links TRBV6-5 with TRBJ2-5; 11 bases map to TRBD1. The CDR3 runs to 14 residues. V lost 8 bases to trimming and J lost 2 bases; unmatched junction nucleotides: 4. Germline lookup yields CDR1 MNHEY and CDR2 SVGAGI. DNA of the CDR3: TGTGCCAGCCAGGACAGGGGGCGGCAAGAGACCCAGTACTTC. Its translation is CASQDRGRQETQYF.

This clone was recorded a few times. This rearrangement joins TRBV19 to TRBJ1-3; D not certain. The CDR3 extends over 12 amino acids. In germline, CDR1 is LNHDA, CDR2 SQIVND (reference sequence). Trimming left V 4 bases short and J 5 bases short, with 6 bases between. The CDR3 DNA sequence: TGTGCCAGTAGTACTTCTCGAAACACCATATATTTT. Its protein is CASSTSRNTIYF.

The rearrangement links TRBV19 to TRBJ2-3; D perhaps matches TRBD2 (7 bases). Germline CDR1 reads LNHDA; CDR2 reads SQIVND (reference sequence). This CDR3 contains 15 residues. Trimming stripped 7 bases from V and 1 base from J, with 15 bases between. Here the CDR3 DNA reads TGTGCCAGTACGGACGGGGGGCGGGGCACAGATACGCAGTATTTT. This translates into CASTDGGRGTDTQYF.

The V call is TRBV6-2 or TRBV6-3, the J call TRBJ2-1; D is perhaps TRBD2 (6 bases). Trimming left V 2 bases short and J 9 bases short, with 20 bases between. Germline CDR1 reads MNHEY; CDR2 reads SVGEGT. The CDR3 runs 16 residues. This CDR3 is CASSYRRGSTRGEQFF. The DNA for the CDR3 is TGTGCCAGCAGTTACCGGAGGGGATCGACTAGGGGTGAGCAGTTCTTC.

The chain employs TRBV6-2 or TRBV6-3 and TRBJ1-2; D is ambiguous. Trimming removed 4 bases from V and 7 bases from J, with 7 bases in between. CDR1 MNHEY and CDR2 SVGEGT come from the germline V gene. This CDR3 has 11 amino acids. The CDR3: CASSSSFGYTF. The CDR3 DNA is TGTGCCAGCAGTTCGAGTTTTGGCTACACCTTC.

This sequence joins TRBV7-2 and TRBJ2-1, with 8 nucleotides matching TRBD2. With 1 base clipped from V and 3 bases from J, the junction kept 8 bases outside the gene matches. Germline V gives CDR1 SGHTA, CDR2 FQGNSA. The CDR3 consists of 17 residues. The CDR3 nucleotides are TGTGCCAGCAGCTTAGTGTCCAGCGGGAGCCACTACAATGAGCAGTTCTTC. The encoded protein is CASSLVSSGSHYNEQFF.

This chain connects TRBV5-4 to TRBJ2-7; D is perhaps TRBD2 (5 bases). V lost 3 bases and J 0 bases, leaving 16 bases between the germline ends. The V gene's germline CDR1 is SGHNT and CDR2 YYREEE (reference sequence). The CDR3 is made up of 16 amino acids. The CDR3 sequence: CASSSQTSHSSYEQYF. CDR3 DNA sequence: TGTGCCAGCAGCTCCCAAACTAGTCATAGCTCCTACGAGCAGTACTTC.

The V call is TRBV6-2 or TRBV6-3, the J call TRBJ2-1, with 14 positions matching TRBD2. Germline trimming cut 2 bases from V and 6 bases from J; bases unmatched to any gene: 0. This CDR3 is 15 amino acids long. Per germline, CDR1 MNHEY and CDR2 SVGEGT. CDR3: CASSYGTSGGNEQFF. CDR3 bases: TGTGCCAGCAGTTACGGGACTAGCGGGGGCAATGAGCAGTTCTTC.

The V call is TRBV4-1, the J call TRBJ2-1; 9 bases are shared with TRBD2. Germline CDR1 MGHRA, CDR2 YSYEKL. V lost 2 bases and J lost 9; bases outside the gene matches: 11. This CDR3 contains 16 residues. The CDR3 protein is CASSQRGLSGRTEQFF. The DNA for the CDR3 is TGCGCCAGCAGCCAACGTGGGCTTAGCGGGAGAACTGAGCAGTTCTTC.

The V call is TRBV6-2 or TRBV6-3, the J call TRBJ2-1; tentative D call: TRBD1 (6 bases). There are 12 residues in the CDR3. Trimming cost V 5 bases and J 8 bases, with 10 bases left between them. CDR1 and CDR2 from the germline V gene are MNHEY and SVGEGT. Written as DNA, the CDR3 is TGTGCCAGCAGTCAACAGGGATATGAGCAGTTCTTC. Its translation: CASSQQGYEQFF.

Only one count was recorded for this clone. The rearrangement uses TRBV12-3 or TRBV12-4 and TRBJ1-2; 7 nucleotides align to TRBD1. Losses at the gene ends were 5 bases for V and 8 bases for J; bases not matched to a gene: 2. This CDR3 spans 11 amino acids. For the CDR3, the DNA is TGTGCCAGCAGTGACAGGGTCGGCTACACCTTC. Translated: CASSDRVGYTF.

This chain uses TRBV19 with TRBJ1-2; 7 bases agree with TRBD1. The junction had 7 bases not matched to a gene; V was cut back by 9 bases and J by 3 bases. Germline-derived CDR1 and CDR2 are LNHDA and SQIVND (reference sequence). This CDR3 contains 13 residues. CDR3 sequence (DNA): TGTGCCAGCAGAGACAGGGTCGACTATGGCTACACCTTC. As protein: CASRDRVDYGYTF.

The chain carries TRBV29-1 and TRBJ2-1; 10 nucleotides agree with TRBD2. CDR1 and CDR2 (germline): SQVTM, ANQGSEA. Unmatched junction bases numbered 5, after V lost 6 bases and J lost 3 bases. The CDR3 consists of 14 residues. CDR3 in DNA: TGCAGCGTCCGAGCGGGGGGGAACTACAATGAGCAGTTCTTC. Its protein product is CSVRAGGNYNEQFF.

This rearrangement joins TRBV7-9 to TRBJ2-7; 7 bases are a match to TRBD1. Germline values: CDR1 SEHNR, CDR2 FQNEAQ (reference sequence). Trimming at V came to 5 bases and at J to 2 bases, leaving 3 bases not matched to a gene. The CDR3 covers 13 residues. The DNA for the CDR3 is TGTGCCAGCAGCCTGGACAGGACCTACGAGCAGTACTTC. Amino acid sequence: CASSLDRTYEQYF.

This chain uses TRBV9 with TRBJ1-5; D uncertain. V was trimmed by 0 bases and J by 3 bases, leaving 7 bases between them. This CDR3 spans 14 amino acids. CDR1 and CDR2 from the germline V gene are SGDLS and YYNGEE. The CDR3 DNA sequence: TGTGCCAGCAGCGTAGGAGGCACCAATCAGCCCCAGCATTTT. Protein: CASSVGGTNQPQHF.

The J gene is TRBJ1-1, the V gene TRBV30; D perhaps matches TRBD1 (5 bases). CDR3 length: 13 residues. Trimming took off 0 bases at V and 6 bases at J, with 11 bases between the two ends. The germline V gene encodes CDR1 GTSNPN and CDR2 SVGIG (reference sequence). CDR3 region: CAWSVKGRSEAFF. The CDR3 DNA sequence: TGTGCCTGGAGTGTGAAGGGGAGGTCTGAAGCTTTCTTT. The variable domain in full, completed from reference TRBV30 and TRBJ1-1, reads SQTIHQWPATLVQPVGSPLSLECTVEGTSNPNLYWYRQAAGRGLQLLFYSVGIGQISSEVPQNLSASRPQDRQFILSSKKLLLSDSGFYLCAWSVKGRSEAFFGQGTRLTVV.

This chain uses TRBV7-9 with TRBJ2-7; D ambiguous. This CDR3 is built from 18 residues. The V gene's germline CDR1 is SEHNR and CDR2 FQNEAQ (reference sequence). V was clipped by 2 bases and J by 0 bases, with 20 bases between them. The CDR3 sequence: CASSLTPQVITSSYEQYF. The CDR3 nucleotides read TGTGCCAGCAGCTTAACCCCCCAGGTCATTACAAGCTCCTACGAGCAGTACTTC.

V usage is TRBV7-8 and J usage is TRBJ1-4; tentatively, D is TRBD1 (5 bases). This CDR3 has 14 residues. Germline assignment: CDR1 SGHVS and CDR2 FQNEAQ. Trimming left V 2 bases short and J 8 bases short, with 12 bases between. CDR3 region: CASSLPGRHEKLFF. The CDR3 nucleotides read TGTGCCAGCAGCTTACCAGGGAGGCACGAAAAACTGTTTTTT.

J is TRBJ2-1 and V is TRBV9; no firm D call. CDR3 length equals 12 residues. CDR1 SGDLS and CDR2 YYNGEE come from the germline V gene. The V gene lost 0 bases and the J gene lost 9 bases, with 7 bases spanning the gap. The CDR3 loop reads CASSVVQTEQFF. Written as DNA, the CDR3 is TGTGCCAGCAGCGTAGTACAGACTGAGCAGTTCTTC.

The rearrangement joins TRBV7-9 to TRBJ2-1, with D hard to call. The CDR3 covers 14 residues. Deletions cut 3 bases from V and 6 bases from J, with 12 bases between. Germline-derived CDR1 and CDR2 are SEHNR and FQNEAQ (reference sequence). Here the CDR3 DNA reads TGTGCCAGCAGCTTTTTGAGGTCCGGCAATGAGCAGTTCTTC. Its translation is CASSFLRSGNEQFF. The full variable domain, with the rest looked up from reference TRBV7-9 and TRBJ2-1, is DTGVSQNPRHKITKRGQNVTFRCDPISEHNRLYWYRQTLGQGPEFLTYFQNEAQLEKSRLLSDRFSAERPKGSFSTLEIQRTEQGDSAMYLCASSFLRSGNEQFFGPGTRLTVL.

This clone was counted only a few times. The chain joins TRBV7-2 to TRBJ1-3; 8 bases match TRBD1. This CDR3 comprises 15 residues. Per germline, CDR1 SGHTA and CDR2 FQGNSA. V shed 5 bases, J shed 2 bases, and the junction held 5 bases outside the gene matches. The DNA for the CDR3 is TGTGCCAGCAGCCCAGGGGGCTATACTGGAAACACCATATATTTT. It is translated as CASSPGGYTGNTIYF.

In its sample, this clone was seen once. This chain joins TRBV3-1 (or the pseudogene TRBV3-2) and TRBJ2-3; tentative D call: TRBD2 (6 bases). The V end lost 9 bases, the J end lost 1 base, and 11 bases lay between the germline ends. Germline CDR1 and CDR2: LGHDT and YNNKEL (reference sequence). This CDR3 region has 13 residues. The CDR3 DNA is TGTGCCAGTAGGCGGGGAGGCACAGATACGCAGTATTTT. Protein product: CASRRGGTDTQYF.

As DNA, the CDR3 is TGTGCCTGGAGGCCCTTTTATCAGGGGTCAAACTATGGCTACACCTTC. Translation: CAWRPFYQGSNYGYTF. The chain couples TRBV30 to TRBJ1-2, with a tentative D call TRBD1 (6 bases). Trimming removed 3 bases from V and 2 bases from J, with 19 bases in between. Germline loops: CDR1 GTSNPN, CDR2 SVGIG (reference sequence). There are 16 residues in the CDR3.

V usage is TRBV18 and J usage is TRBJ1-1; D not resolved. Germline assignment: CDR1 KGHSH and CDR2 LQKENI. This CDR3 spans 16 amino acids. V was cut by 3 bases and J by 3 bases, with 17 bases left in between. The CDR3 DNA sequence: TGTGCCAGCTCACCCCTCCCTTCGTCTCGGGACACTGAAGCTTTCTTT. This translates into CASSPLPSSRDTEAFF.

The chain joins TRBV5-1 to TRBJ2-6, with no clear D. Trimming took off 4 bases at V and 8 bases at J, with 10 bases between the two ends. This CDR3 has 13 residues. Germline V lookup: CDR1 SGHRS, CDR2 YFSETQ. CDR3 sequence (DNA): TGCGCCAGCAGCGATTTGACACCCAACGTCCTGACTTTC. Its protein product is CASSDLTPNVLTF.

The CDR3 here is CASSEAAAGRVVAFF. CDR3 DNA: TGTGCCAGCAGTGAAGCGGCGGCAGGGAGGGTGGTGGCTTTCTTT. This chain links TRBV6-1 with TRBJ1-1; maybe TRBD1 (5 bases). The germline V and J ends were trimmed by 0 bases and 11 bases, with 19 bases remaining between them. This CDR3 comprises 15 residues. The V gene's germline CDR1 is MNHNS and CDR2 SASEGT.

J is TRBJ1-5 and V is TRBV5-4, with 11 bases aligning to TRBD1. The germline CDR1 and CDR2 sequences are SGHNT and YYREEE (reference sequence). J gave up 5 bases and V 0 bases, and 4 bases lay outside the gene matches. CDR3 length equals 16 residues. The CDR3 sequence is CASSLAGTGGHQPQHF. Written as DNA, the CDR3 is TGTGCCAGCAGCTTGGCCGGGACAGGGGGTCATCAGCCCCAGCATTTT.